This T cell receptor (beta chain) was documented in a study of cytomegalovirus exposure and HLA in healthy donors. Study-wide points: Apart from CMV serostatus, no immune exposure information was available.

With respect to this clone: Its antigen is currently unknown.

Both 60 Vbeta primers and 13 Jbeta primers went into the PCR. The data were produced by immunoSEQ multiplex PCR, yet TCRdb's version contains in-frame clones alone and is incomplete. The sample has about 120,000 clones, and its top ten clones hold about 1.5%. Germline-derived CDR1 and CDR2 are SGHDT and YYEEEE. V trimming: 6 bases; J trimming: 2 bases; junction bases outside the gene matches: 10. The CDR3 consists of 15 residues. Source material: PBMCs. The TCR was taken from a woman aged 40 to 49 in good health and CMV-seropositive. The genes are TRBV5-6 and TRBJ1-2; 7 bases map to TRBD1. CDR3 loop: CASTPQGGPNYGYTF. The CDR3 coding sequence is TGTGCCAGCACCCCGCAAGGGGGCCCAAACTATGGCTACACCTTC.